The TCR beta chain under discussion was sequenced for a study of identical twins. Study observations and caveats: Researchers reported excess low generation probability among twin-shared out-of-frame alpha sequences. Beta out-of-frame sequences displayed a weaker excess of sharing between twins.

On this clonotype itself: Its specificity is not known.

Each CDR3 protein is one row after TCRdb ran MiXCR on the 5' RACE reads. The sample has just over 500,000 distinct CDR3 sequences; 20% to 25% are singletons. The data also belong to a second study, concerning T cells expressing NK-cell markers. That publication notes: It was sorted CD3+CD56-NKG2C+, CD3+CD56+NKG2C- and CD3+CD56+NKG2C+ T cells that provided the TCR beta repertoires. Over 5 donors had dominant NKG2C+ clonotypes that comprised about 1.0-7.5% of their CD8+ T cells.

Sequencing used CD4+ T cells sorted from blood. This clonotype was obtained from a woman between 18 and 29 years old in good health.

The CDR3 DNA is TGTGCCAGCAGCTACCAGACCCCTGGCAATCAGCCCCAGCATTTT. This sequence encodes CASSYQTPGNQPQHF. The rearrangement joins TRBV12-3 or TRBV12-4 to TRBJ1-5; D not certain. This CDR3 has 15 residues. V was cut by 6 bases and J by 2 bases, with 14 bases left in between.